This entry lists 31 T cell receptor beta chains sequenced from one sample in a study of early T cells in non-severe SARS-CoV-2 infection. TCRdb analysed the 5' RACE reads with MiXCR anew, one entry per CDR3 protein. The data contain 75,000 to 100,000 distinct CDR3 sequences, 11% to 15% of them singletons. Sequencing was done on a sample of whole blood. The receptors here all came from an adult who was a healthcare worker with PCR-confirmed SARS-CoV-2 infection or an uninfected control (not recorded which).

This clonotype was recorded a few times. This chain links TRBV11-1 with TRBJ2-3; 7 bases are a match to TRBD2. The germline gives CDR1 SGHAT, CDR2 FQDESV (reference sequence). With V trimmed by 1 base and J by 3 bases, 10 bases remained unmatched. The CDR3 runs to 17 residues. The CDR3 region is CASSLDLTSRVTDTQYF. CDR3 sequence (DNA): TGTGCCAGCAGCTTAGACCTGACTAGCCGGGTGACAGATACGCAGTATTTT.

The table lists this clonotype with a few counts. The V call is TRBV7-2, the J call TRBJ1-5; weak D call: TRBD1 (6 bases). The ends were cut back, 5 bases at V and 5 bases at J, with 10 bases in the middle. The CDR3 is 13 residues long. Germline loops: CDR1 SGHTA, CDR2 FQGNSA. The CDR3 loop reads CASSIRGDQPQHF. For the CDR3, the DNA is TGTGCCAGCAGCATAAGGGGGGATCAGCCCCAGCATTTT.

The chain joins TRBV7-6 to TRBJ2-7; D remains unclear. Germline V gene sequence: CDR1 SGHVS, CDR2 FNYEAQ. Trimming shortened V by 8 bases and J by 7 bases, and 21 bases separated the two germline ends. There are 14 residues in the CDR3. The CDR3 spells CASSKEGPQREQYF. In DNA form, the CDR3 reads TGTGCCAGCTCCAAAGAAGGACCACAGAGGGAGCAGTACTTC.

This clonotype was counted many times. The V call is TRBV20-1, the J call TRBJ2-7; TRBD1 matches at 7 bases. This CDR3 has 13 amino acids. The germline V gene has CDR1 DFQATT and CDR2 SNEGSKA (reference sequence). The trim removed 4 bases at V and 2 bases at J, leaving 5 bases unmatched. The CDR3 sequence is CSATGQATYEQYF. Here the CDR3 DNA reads TGCAGTGCTACTGGACAGGCAACCTACGAGCAGTACTTC.

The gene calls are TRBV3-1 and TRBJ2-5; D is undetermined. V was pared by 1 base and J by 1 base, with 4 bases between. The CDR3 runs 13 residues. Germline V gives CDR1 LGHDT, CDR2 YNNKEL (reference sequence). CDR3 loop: CASSQGRQETQYF. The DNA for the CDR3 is TGTGCCAGCAGCCAAGGGCGCCAAGAGACCCAGTACTTC.

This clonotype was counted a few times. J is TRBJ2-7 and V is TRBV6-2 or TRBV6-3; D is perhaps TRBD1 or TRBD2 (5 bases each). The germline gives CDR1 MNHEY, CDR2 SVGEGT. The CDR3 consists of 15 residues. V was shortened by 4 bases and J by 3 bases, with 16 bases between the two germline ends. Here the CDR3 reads CASSSPGTLLYEQYF. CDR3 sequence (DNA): TGTGCCAGCAGTTCCCCCGGGACCCTCCTCTACGAGCAGTACTTC.

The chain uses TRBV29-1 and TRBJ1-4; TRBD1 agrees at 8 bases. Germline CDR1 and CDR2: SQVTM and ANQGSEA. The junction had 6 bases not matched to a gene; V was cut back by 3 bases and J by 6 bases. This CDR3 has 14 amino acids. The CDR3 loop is CSVDPGQGDEKLFF. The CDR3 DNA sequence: TGCAGCGTTGACCCCGGACAGGGAGATGAAAAACTGTTTTTT.

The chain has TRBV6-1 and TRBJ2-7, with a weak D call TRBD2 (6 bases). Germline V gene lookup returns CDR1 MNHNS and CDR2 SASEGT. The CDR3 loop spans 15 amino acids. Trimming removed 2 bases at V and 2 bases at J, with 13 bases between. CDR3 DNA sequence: TGTGCCAGCAGTGAACTTCAGGGACTTCCCTACGAGCAGTACTTC. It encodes CASSELQGLPYEQYF.

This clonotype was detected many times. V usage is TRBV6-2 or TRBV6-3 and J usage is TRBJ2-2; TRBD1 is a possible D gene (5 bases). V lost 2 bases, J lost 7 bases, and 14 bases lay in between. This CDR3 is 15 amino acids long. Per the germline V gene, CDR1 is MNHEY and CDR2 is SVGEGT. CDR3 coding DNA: TGTGCCAGCAGTTACACCTCAGGGCCGGGCGGGGAGCTGTTTTTT. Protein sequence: CASSYTSGPGGELFF.

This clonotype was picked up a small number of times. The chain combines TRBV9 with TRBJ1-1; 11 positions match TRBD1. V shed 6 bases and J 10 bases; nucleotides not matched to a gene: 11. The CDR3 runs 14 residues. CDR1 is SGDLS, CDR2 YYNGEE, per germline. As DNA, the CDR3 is TGTGCCAGCACCCGGACAGGGGGCTTGGAAGTAGCTTTCTTT. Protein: CASTRTGGLEVAFF.

CDR3: CASSFARYEQYF. In nucleotides, the CDR3 is TGTGCCAGCAGCTTCGCCCGCTACGAGCAGTACTTC. V is TRBV11-2 and J is TRBJ2-7; D is uncertain. Trimming took 3 bases from V and 3 from J, leaving 6 bases between them. CDR3 size: 12 residues. Per the germline V gene, CDR1 is SGHAT and CDR2 is FQNNGV.

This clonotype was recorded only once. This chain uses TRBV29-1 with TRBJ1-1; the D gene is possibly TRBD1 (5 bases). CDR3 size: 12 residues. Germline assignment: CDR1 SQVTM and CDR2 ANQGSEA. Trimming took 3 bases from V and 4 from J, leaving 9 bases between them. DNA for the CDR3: TGCAGCGTTGATTATGGGGGCACTGAAGCTTTCTTT. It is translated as CSVDYGGTEAFF.

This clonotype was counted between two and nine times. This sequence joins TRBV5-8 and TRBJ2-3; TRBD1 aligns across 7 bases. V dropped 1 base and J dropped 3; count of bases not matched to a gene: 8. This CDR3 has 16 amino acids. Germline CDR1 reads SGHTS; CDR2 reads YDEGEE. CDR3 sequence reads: CASSLLHRGATDTQYF. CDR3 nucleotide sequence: TGTGCCAGCAGCTTGTTGCACAGGGGCGCGACAGATACGCAGTATTTT.

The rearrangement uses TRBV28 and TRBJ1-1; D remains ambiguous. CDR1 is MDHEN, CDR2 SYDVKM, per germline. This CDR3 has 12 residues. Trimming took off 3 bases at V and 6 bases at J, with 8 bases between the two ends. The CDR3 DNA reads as TGTGCCAGCAGTTTGAGCCGACCTGAAGCTTTCTTT. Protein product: CASSLSRPEAFF.

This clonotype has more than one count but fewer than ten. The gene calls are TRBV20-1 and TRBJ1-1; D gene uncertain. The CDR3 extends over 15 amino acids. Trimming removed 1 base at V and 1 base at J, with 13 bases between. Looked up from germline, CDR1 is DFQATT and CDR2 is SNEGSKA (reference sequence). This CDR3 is CSARARERRNTEAFF. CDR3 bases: TGCAGTGCTAGAGCTAGGGAGCGAAGGAACACTGAAGCTTTCTTT.

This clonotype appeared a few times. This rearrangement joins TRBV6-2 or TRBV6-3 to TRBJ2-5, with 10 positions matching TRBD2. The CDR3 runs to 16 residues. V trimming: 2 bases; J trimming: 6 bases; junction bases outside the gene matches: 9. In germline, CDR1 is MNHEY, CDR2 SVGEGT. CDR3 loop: CASSYEAGGPTKTQYF. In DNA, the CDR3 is TGTGCCAGCAGTTACGAAGCGGGGGGGCCGACGAAGACCCAGTACTTC.

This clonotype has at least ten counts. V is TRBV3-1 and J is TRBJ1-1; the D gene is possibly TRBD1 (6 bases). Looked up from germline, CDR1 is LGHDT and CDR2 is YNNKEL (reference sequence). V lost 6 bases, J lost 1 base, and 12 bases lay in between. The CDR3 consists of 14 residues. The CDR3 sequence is CASRPDRTNTEAFF. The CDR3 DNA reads TGTGCCAGCAGACCCGACAGGACGAACACTGAAGCTTTCTTT.

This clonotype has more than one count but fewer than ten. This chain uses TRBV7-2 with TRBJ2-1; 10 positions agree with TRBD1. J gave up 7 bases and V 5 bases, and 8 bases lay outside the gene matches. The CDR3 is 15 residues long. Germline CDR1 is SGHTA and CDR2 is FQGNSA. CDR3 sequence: CASSRDRGRGNEQFF. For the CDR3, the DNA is TGTGCCAGCAGCCGGGACAGGGGCAGAGGTAATGAGCAGTTCTTC. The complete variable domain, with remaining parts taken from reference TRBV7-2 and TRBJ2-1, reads GAGVSQSPSNKVTEKGKDVELRCDPISGHTALYWYRQSLGQGLEFLIYFQGNSAPDKSGLPSDRFSAERTGGSVSTLTIQRTQQEDSAVYLCASSRDRGRGNEQFFGPGTRLTVL.

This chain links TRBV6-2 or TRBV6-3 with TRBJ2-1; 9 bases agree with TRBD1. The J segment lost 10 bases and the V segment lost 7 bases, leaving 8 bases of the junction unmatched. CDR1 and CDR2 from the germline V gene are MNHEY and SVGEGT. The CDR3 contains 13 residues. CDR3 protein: CASTPQGAGEQFF. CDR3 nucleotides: TGTGCCAGCACCCCACAGGGGGCGGGAGAGCAGTTCTTC.

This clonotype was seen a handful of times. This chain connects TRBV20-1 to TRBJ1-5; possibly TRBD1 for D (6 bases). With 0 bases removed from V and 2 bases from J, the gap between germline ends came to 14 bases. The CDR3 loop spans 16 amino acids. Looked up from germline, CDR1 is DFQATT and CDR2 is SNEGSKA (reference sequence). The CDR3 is CSAREQGLGGNQPQHF. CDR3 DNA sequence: TGCAGTGCTAGAGAACAGGGCCTAGGCGGCAATCAGCCCCAGCATTTT.

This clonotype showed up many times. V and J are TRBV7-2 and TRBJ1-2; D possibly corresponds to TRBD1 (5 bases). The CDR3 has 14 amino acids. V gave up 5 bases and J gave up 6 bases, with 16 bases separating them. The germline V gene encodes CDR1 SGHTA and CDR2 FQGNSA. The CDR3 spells CASSRDRGIDGYTF. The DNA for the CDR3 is TGTGCCAGCAGCCGAGACAGAGGTATTGATGGCTACACCTTC.

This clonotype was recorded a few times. The CDR3 nucleotides read TGTGCCATCAGGAGACAGGGAGGTCCTGAGACCCAGTACTTC. The encoded protein is CAIRRQGGPETQYF. The chain recombines TRBV10-3 with TRBJ2-5, with D possibly being TRBD1 (7 bases). The V end lost 6 bases, the J end lost 5 bases, and 16 bases lay between the germline ends. Germline V gives CDR1 ENHRY, CDR2 SYGVKD. The CDR3 has 14 residues.

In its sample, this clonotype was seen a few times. CDR3 residues: CASSPGSNGYTF. CDR3 bases: TGTGCCAGCTCACCAGGGAGCAATGGCTACACCTTC. The chain carries TRBV18 and TRBJ1-2; no firm D call. Trimming removed 2 bases at V and 6 bases at J, with 7 bases between. The CDR3 has 12 residues. CDR1 and CDR2 from the germline V gene are KGHSH and LQKENI.

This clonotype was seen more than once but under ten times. The CDR3 bases are TGTGCCAGCAGCCAAAGGCGGGACAGTCCCGCTTTCTTT. Amino acid sequence: CASSQRRDSPAFF. This sequence joins TRBV3-1 and TRBJ1-1; 7 nucleotides match TRBD1. The CDR3 extends over 13 amino acids. Looked up from germline, CDR1 is LGHDT and CDR2 is YNNKEL (reference sequence). V gave up 2 bases and J gave up 11 bases; unmatched junction bases: 8.

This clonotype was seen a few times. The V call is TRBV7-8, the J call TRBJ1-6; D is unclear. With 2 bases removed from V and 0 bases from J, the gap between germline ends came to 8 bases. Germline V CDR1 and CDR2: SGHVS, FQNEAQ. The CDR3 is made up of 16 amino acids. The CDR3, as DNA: TGTGCCAGCAGCTTACCCGCTAGCTCCTATAATTCACCCCTCCACTTT. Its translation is CASSLPASSYNSPLHF.

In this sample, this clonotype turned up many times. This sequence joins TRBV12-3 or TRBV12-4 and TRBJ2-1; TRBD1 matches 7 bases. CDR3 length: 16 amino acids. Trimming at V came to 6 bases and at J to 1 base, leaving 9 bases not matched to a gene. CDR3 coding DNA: TGTGCCAGCAGGTACGGGACAGAGTTTTCCTACAATGAGCAGTTCTTC. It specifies CASRYGTEFSYNEQFF.

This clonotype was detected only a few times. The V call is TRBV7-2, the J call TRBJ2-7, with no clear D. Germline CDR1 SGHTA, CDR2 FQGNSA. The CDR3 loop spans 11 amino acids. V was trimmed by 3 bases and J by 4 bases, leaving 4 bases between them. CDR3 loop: CASSFQYEQYF. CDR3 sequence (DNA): TGTGCCAGCAGCTTTCAATACGAGCAGTACTTC.

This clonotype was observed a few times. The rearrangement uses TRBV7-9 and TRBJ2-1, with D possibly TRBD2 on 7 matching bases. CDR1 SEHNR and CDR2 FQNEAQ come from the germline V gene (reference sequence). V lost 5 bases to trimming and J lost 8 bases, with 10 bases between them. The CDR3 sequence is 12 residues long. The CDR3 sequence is CASSPGGHEQFF. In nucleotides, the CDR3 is TGTGCCAGCAGCCCGGGGGGCCATGAGCAGTTCTTC.

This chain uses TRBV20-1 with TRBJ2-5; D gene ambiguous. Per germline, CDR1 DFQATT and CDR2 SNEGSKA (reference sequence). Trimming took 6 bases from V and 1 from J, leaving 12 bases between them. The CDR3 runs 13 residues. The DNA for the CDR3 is TGCAGTGCCGTCCTAACCCGCCAAGAGACCCAGTACTTC. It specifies CSAVLTRQETQYF.

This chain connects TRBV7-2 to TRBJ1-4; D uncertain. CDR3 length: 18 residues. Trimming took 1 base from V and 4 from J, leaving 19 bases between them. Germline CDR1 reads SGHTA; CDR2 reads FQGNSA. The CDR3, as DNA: TGTGCCAGCAGCTTAGAATTGTCGCAGGCCGATGATAATGAAAAACTGTTTTTT. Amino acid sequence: CASSLELSQADDNEKLFF.

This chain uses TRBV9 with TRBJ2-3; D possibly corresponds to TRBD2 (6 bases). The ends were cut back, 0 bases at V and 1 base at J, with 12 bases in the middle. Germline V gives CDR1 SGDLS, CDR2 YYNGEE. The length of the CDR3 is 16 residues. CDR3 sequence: CASSVGEGTGTDTQYF. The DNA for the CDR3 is TGTGCCAGCAGCGTAGGGGAAGGGACTGGCACAGATACGCAGTATTTT. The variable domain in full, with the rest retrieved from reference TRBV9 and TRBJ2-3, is DSGVTQTPKHLITATGQRVTLRCSPRSGDLSVYWYQQSLDQGLQFLIQYYNGEERAKGNILERFSAQQFPDLHSELNLSSLELGDSALYFCASSVGEGTGTDTQYFGPGTRLTVL.